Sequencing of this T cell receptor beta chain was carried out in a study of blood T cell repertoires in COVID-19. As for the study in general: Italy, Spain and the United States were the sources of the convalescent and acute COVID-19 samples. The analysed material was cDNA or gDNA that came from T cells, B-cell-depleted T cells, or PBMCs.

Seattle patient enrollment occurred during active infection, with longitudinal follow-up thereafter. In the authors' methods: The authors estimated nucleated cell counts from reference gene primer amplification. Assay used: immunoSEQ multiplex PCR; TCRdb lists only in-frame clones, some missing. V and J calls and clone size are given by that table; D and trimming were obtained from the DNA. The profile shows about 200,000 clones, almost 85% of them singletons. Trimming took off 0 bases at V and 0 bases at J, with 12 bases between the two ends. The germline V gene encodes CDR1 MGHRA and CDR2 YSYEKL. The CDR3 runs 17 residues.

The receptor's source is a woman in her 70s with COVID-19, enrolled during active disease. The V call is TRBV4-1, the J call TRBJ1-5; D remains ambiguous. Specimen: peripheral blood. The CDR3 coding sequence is TGCGCCAGCAGCCAAGATTATCCGGGGTATAGCAATCAGCCCCAGCATTTT. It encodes CASSQDYPGYSNQPQHF.